The TCR beta chain described here comes from a study of cytomegalovirus exposure and HLA in healthy donors. Germline V gene data show CDR1 as SGHRS and CDR2 as YFSETQ. V was cut by 1 base and J by 0 bases, with 4 bases left in between. This CDR3 is built from 13 residues. The PCR was carried out with 60 Vbeta primers and 13 Jbeta primers. Libraries were prepared by immunoSEQ multiplex PCR; TCRdb keeps only in-frame clonotypes and omits some of them. Here the sample spans tens of thousands of clones, around 77% being singletons. As for this clone: Other DNA sequences from this sample encode an identical CDR3 as well.

The sequenced sample consisted of PBMCs. The chain uses TRBV5-1 and TRBJ1-2; D unresolved. The TCR originated in a young man in good health and CMV-seronegative. The CDR3 region is CASSLSSNYGYTF. DNA of the CDR3: TGCGCCAGCAGCTTGTCATCTAACTATGGCTACACCTTC.